The entry below gives a single T cell receptor beta chain sequence along with its context. This clone was seen only once. Its specific antigen is unknown. No quality values exist for individual bases; no much larger clone is one base distant. The sample comes from a study of T cell changes during pregnancy in multiple sclerosis (dated by TCRdb to between 2017 and 2020). With regard to the full study: The study examined how the T cell repertoire changed over the course of pregnancy in women with multiple sclerosis.

The receptor library was made with the immunoSEQ multiplex PCR assay. In TCRdb, the immuneACCESS table is reduced to in-frame sequences with V and J assigned. These tables do not hold every clone; where another copy was compared, an unresolved V gene accounts for under half, and the others remain unexplained. For this sample there are approximately 30,000 clones; 85% to 90% appear just once. The ten biggest clones cover roughly 0.79% of the sample. CDR1 and CDR2 (ENHRY, SYGVKD) derive from the germline V gene. V lost 6 bases and J lost 5 bases; the stretch between them is 13 bases long. The CDR3 measures 13 amino acids from cysteine to phenylalanine. Of the read, only the CDR3 DNA is kept; its 39 bases are in frame from base 1.

The chain couples TRBV10-3 to TRBJ2-5; the D gene is perhaps TRBD1, from 6 matching bases. Material: CD4+ T cells from peripheral blood mononuclear cells, obtained in the second trimester of pregnancy. This TCR was recovered from a female donor with multiple sclerosis, enrolled in a pregnancy study. The CDR3 is CAISPLQGETQYF. The sequenced DNA: TGTGCCATCAGCCCCCTTCAGGGGGAGACCCAGTACTTC.